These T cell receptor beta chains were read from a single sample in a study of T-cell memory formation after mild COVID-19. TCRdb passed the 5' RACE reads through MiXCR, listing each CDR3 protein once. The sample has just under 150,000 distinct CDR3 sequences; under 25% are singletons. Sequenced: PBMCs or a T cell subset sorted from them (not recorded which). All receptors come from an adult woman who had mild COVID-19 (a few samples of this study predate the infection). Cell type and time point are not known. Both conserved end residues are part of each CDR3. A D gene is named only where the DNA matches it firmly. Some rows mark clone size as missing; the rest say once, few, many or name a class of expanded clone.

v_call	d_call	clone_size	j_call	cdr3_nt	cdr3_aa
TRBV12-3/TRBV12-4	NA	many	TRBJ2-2	TGTGCCAGCAGAAGGACAGAGGACGGGGAGCTGTTTTTT	CASRRTEDGELFF
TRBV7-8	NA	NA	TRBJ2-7	TGTGCCAGCAGCTTAGAACAGGGTCGCTACGAGCAGTACTTC	CASSLEQGRYEQYF
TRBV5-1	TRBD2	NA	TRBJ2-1	TGCGCCAGCAATGTGGCGGGGGGGTACAATGAGCAGTTCTTC	CASNVAGGYNEQFF
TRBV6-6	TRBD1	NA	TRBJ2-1	TGTGCCAGCAGTACGACCCGGGACAGGGCCTACAATGAGCAGTTCTTC	CASSTTRDRAYNEQFF
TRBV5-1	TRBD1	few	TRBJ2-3	TGCGCCAGCAGCTTGGTAGGGACAGTCACAGATACGCAGTATTTT	CASSLVGTVTDTQYF
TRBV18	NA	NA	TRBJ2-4	TGTGCCAGCTCACCACCCGGCCCCCCGCTAGCCAAAAACATTCAGTACTTC	CASSPPGPPLAKNIQYF
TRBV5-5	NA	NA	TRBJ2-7	TGTGCCAGCAGCTTTAGCGGTACTTCCTACGAGCAGTACTTC	CASSFSGTSYEQYF
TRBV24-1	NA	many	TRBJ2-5	TGTGCCACCAGTGATTCCAACCAAGAGACCCAGTACTTC	CATSDSNQETQYF
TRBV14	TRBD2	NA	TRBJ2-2	TGTGCCAGCAGCCTCGGGACTAGCGTACTCCCCACCGGGGAGCTGTTTTTT	CASSLGTSVLPTGELFF
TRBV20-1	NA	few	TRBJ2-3	TGCAGTCCCCGCGGGGACAAGGTCAGCACAGATACGCAGTATTTT	CSPRGDKVSTDTQYF
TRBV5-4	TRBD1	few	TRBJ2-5	TGTGCCAGCAGCCCGGGACAGAGGCAAGAGACCCAGTACTTC	CASSPGQRQETQYF
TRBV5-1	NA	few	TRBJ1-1	TGCGCCAGCAGCCCAAGACGGCTGAACACTGAAGCTTTCTTT	CASSPRRLNTEAFF
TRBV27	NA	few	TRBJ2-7	TGTGCCAGCAGTTCAAGGGGTTCTTACGAGCAGTACTTC	CASSSRGSYEQYF
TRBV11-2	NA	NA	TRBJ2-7	TGTGCCAGCAGCTTCGGTCATTCGGGCTACGAGCAGTACTTC	CASSFGHSGYEQYF
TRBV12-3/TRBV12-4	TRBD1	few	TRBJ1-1	TGTGCCAGCAGTGTAAACAGGGGGCACACTGAAGCTTTCTTT	CASSVNRGHTEAFF
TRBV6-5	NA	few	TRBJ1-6	TGTGCCAGCAGTTTCACCAGATTAACAAATTCACCCCTCCACTTT	CASSFTRLTNSPLHF
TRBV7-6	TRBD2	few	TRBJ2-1	TGTGCCAGCAGCTTACAGGCTAGCGGATATTACAATGAGCAGTTCTTC	CASSLQASGYYNEQFF
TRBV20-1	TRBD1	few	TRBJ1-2	TGCAGTGCGGGAGGGGACAGCCGCGGCTACACCTTC	CSAGGDSRGYTF
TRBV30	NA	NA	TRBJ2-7	TGTGCCTGGGCGGGACCCCCGGTCCTCTACGAGCAGTACTTC	CAWAGPPVLYEQYF
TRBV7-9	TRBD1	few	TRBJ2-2	TGTGCCAGCGATCTGCCGGGACAGGGCGGCACCGGGGAGCTGTTTTTT	CASDLPGQGGTGELFF
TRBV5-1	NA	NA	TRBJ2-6	TGCGCCAGCAGCTTGGCCGGAGACTCTGGGGCCAACGTCCTGACTTTC	CASSLAGDSGANVLTF
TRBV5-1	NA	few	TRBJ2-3	TGCGCCAGCAGCTTCGATCCGGGACGGCCGCAGTATTTT	CASSFDPGRPQYF
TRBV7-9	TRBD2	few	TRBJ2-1	TGTGCCAGCAGCTTAGGAGGACTAGCCGTTTACAATGAGCAGTTCTTC	CASSLGGLAVYNEQFF
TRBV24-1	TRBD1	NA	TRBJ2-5	TGTGCCACCAGTGAGGGTGGGACAGGGCAAGAGACCCAGTACTTC	CATSEGGTGQETQYF
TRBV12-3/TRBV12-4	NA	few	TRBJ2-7	TGTGCCAGCAGTCCGGGACTCCGAAACGAGCAGTACTTC	CASSPGLRNEQYF
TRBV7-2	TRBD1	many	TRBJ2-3	TGTGCCAGCAGCCGAAAAAACAGGGGGAGCGCAGATACGCAGTATTTT	CASSRKNRGSADTQYF
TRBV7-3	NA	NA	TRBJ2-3	TGTGCCAGCAGCTTAAAAGGGTGGGGTACAGATACGCAGTATTTT	CASSLKGWGTDTQYF
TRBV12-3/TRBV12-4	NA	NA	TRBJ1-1	TGTGCCAGCCGTGGTGGCCCCCAAGGGATGAACACTGAAGCTTTCTTT	CASRGGPQGMNTEAFF
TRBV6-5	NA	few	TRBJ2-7	TGTGCCAGCAGTTACTCCGCCGATGGGACCGCGCGCCACGAGCAGTACTTC	CASSYSADGTARHEQYF
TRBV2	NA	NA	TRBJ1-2	TGTGCCAGCAGTGGCTACGGCTTCTATGGCTACACCTTC	CASSGYGFYGYTF
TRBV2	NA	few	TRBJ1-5	TGTGCCAGCATCTCAGGGCTGAATCAGCCCCAGCATTTT	CASISGLNQPQHF
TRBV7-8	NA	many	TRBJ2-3	TGTGCCAGCAGCTTAAGCGCAGATACGCAGTATTTT	CASSLSADTQYF
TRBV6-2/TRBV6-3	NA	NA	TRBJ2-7	TGTGCCAGCAGTTCCGCGTCACATTACGAGCAGTACTTC	CASSSASHYEQYF
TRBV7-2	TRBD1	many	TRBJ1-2	TGTGCCAGCAGTCAACAGGGGGGTAGCTATGGCTACACCTTC	CASSQQGGSYGYTF
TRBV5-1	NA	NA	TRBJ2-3	TGCGCCAGCAGCCAAACCAGGGCCACAGATACGCAGTATTTT	CASSQTRATDTQYF
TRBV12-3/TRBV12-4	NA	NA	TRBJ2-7	TGTGCCAGCAGTTCCCCATCCTACGAGCAGTACTTC	CASSSPSYEQYF
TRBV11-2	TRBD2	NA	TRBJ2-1	TGTGCCAGCAGCTCTAAGCGGGGGACCTTCTCCTACAATGAGCAGTTCTTC	CASSSKRGTFSYNEQFF
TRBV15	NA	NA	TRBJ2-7	TGTGCCACCAGCGAGGGGGACCTGAGCTCCTACGAGCAGTACTTC	CATSEGDLSSYEQYF
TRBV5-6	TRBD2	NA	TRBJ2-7	TGTGCCAGCAGCTTCTCCGGGCGGGAGCTATCCTTCGAGCAGTACTTC	CASSFSGRELSFEQYF
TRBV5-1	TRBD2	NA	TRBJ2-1	TGCGCCAGCAGCTTGGGACTAGCGAAATACAATGAGCAGTTCTTC	CASSLGLAKYNEQFF
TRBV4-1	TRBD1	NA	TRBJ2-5	TGCGCCAGCAGCCAGGGACAGGGAGCGGCTCTTGAGACCCAGTACTTC	CASSQGQGAALETQYF
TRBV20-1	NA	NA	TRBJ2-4	TGCAGTGCTAGACTAGCCGAAGCTAAACTAGCCAAAAACATTCAGTACTTC	CSARLAEAKLAKNIQYF
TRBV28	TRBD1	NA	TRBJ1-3	TGTGCCAGCAGTTTACTGTGGATGCAGGGGGTCTCTGGAAACACCATATATTTT	CASSLLWMQGVSGNTIYF
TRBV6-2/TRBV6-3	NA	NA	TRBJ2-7	TGTGCCAGCAGTTACAGGGTCCCCCGTAGGGAGCAGTACTTC	CASSYRVPRREQYF
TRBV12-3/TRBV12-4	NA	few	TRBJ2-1	TGTGCCAGCAGTGGTAGCGCGAGCTCCTACAATGAGCAGTTCTTC	CASSGSASSYNEQFF
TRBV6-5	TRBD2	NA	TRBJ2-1	TGTGCCAGCAGTTCGGCTAGCGGGGGGAAGTACAATGAGCAGTTCTTC	CASSSASGGKYNEQFF
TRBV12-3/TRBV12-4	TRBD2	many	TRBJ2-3	TGTGCCAGCAGTTTGGGACTAGATAGGGATACGCAGTATTTT	CASSLGLDRDTQYF
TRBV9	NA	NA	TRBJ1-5	TGTGCCAGCAGCGTAGATGGTTGGAACAATCAGCCCCAGCATTTT	CASSVDGWNNQPQHF
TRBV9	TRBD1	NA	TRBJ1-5	TGTGCCAGCAGCGTTCGGGACAGACCCAATCAGCCCCAGCATTTT	CASSVRDRPNQPQHF
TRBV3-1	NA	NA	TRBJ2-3	TGTGCCAGCAGCTTAATCGGGGGGCGAGGCCCCTTCACAGATACGCAGTATTTT	CASSLIGGRGPFTDTQYF
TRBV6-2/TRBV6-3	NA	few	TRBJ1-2	TGTGCCAGCAGTACAAGAAACTATGGCTACACCTTC	CASSTRNYGYTF
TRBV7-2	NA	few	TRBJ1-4	TGTGCCAGCAGCCAACAGGGCGGAGTAGGAAAACTGTTTTTT	CASSQQGGVGKLFF
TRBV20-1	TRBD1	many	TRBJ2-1	TGCAGTGCTGACTCCACCGGGACAGGGCTAAATGAGCAGTTCTTC	CSADSTGTGLNEQFF
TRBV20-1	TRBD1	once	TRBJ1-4	TGCAGTGCTAGAGGCCCCGACAGGGGCAATGAAAAACTGTTTTTT	CSARGPDRGNEKLFF
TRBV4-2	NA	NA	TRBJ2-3	TGTGCCAGCAGCCAAGATAACGCGAACCCAGATACGCAGTATTTT	CASSQDNANPDTQYF
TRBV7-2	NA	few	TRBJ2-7	TGTGCCAGCAGGCGACAGTCTAGCTCCTACGAGCAGTACTTC	CASRRQSSSYEQYF
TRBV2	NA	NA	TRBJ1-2	TGTGCCAGCAGTGAAGAACAGGGAGGATATGGCTACACCTTC	CASSEEQGGYGYTF
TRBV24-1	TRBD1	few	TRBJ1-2	TGTGCCACCAGTGCGTCGACAGGGGAAGTCTATGGCTACACCTTC	CATSASTGEVYGYTF
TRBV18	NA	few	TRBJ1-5	TGTGCCAGCTCACCATCGGGGCAGGGGAGGAGTCAGCCCCAGCATTTT	CASSPSGQGRSQPQHF
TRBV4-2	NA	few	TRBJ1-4	TGTGCCAGCAGCCAAGACTGGGGGAGGATTAATGAAAAACTGTTTTTT	CASSQDWGRINEKLFF